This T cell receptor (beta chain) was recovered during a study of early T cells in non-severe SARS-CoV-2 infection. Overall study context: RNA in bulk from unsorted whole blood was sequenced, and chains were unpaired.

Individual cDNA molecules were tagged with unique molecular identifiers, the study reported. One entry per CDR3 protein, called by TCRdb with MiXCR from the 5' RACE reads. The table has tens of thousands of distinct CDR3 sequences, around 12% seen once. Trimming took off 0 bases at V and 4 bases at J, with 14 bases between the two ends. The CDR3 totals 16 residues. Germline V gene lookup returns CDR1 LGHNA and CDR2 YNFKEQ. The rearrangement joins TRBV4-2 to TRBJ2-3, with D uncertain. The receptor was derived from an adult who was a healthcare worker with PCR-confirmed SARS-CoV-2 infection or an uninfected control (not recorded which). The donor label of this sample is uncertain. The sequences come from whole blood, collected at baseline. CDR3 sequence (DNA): TGTGCCAGCAGCCAAGAGGGCTCCCCCGCCCCAGATACGCAGTATTTT. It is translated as CASSQEGSPAPDTQYF.